The 30 T cell receptor beta chains in this list originate from one sample, sequenced in a study of shared clonotypes between healthy human individuals. The table came from immunoSEQ multiplex PCR; TCRdb's copy has only in-frame clones and leaves some out. The data show roughly 2 million clones, less than 95% seen once. CD45RO negativity and positive selection for CCR7 defined naive CD8 cells, a population that excluded terminally differentiated effector memory CD45RA+ cells. Specimen: naive CD8+ T cells sorted from blood. All receptors come from a man aged 18 to 35 in good health.

This clone was seen more than once but under ten times. This chain links TRBV4-1 with TRBJ2-7; TRBD2 matches 7 bases. This CDR3 is 14 amino acids long. Germline lookup yields CDR1 MGHRA and CDR2 YSYEKL. Losses at the gene ends were 4 bases for V and 4 bases for J; bases not matched to a gene: 7. The CDR3 loop is CASSRFGEGYEQYF. Here the CDR3 DNA reads TGCGCCAGCAGCCGGTTCGGGGAGGGGTACGAGCAGTACTTC.

The chain joins TRBV28 to TRBJ2-2; the D is unclear. Germline CDR1 and CDR2: MDHEN and SYDVKM. With 6 bases removed from V and 6 bases from J, the gap between germline ends came to 8 bases. The CDR3 covers 12 residues. The CDR3 region has the DNA TGTGCCAGCAGCATACAGCCCGGGGAGCTGTTTTTT. This translates into CASSIQPGELFF.

CDR3 DNA sequence: TGTGCCAGCTCACGGATGAACACCGGGGAGCTGTTTTTT. Its protein product is CASSRMNTGELFF. V usage is TRBV18 and J usage is TRBJ2-2, with D unresolved. Germline CDR1 reads KGHSH; CDR2 reads LQKENI. The CDR3 spans 13 residues. Between the trimmed V and J ends, which lost 4 bases and 1 base, there was a span of 4 bases.

Only one count was recorded for this clone. The rearrangement uses TRBV7-9 and TRBJ1-6; D ambiguous. Trimming removed 1 base at V and 0 bases at J, with 7 bases between. The V gene's germline CDR1 is SEHNR and CDR2 FQNEAQ (reference sequence). The CDR3 is 16 residues long. The CDR3 loop reads CASSLGPSSYNSPLHF. The CDR3 DNA is TGTGCCAGCAGCTTAGGACCGAGCTCCTATAATTCACCCCTCCACTTT.

This chain links TRBV2 with TRBJ1-4; weak D call: TRBD1 (5 bases). The CDR3 loop spans 12 amino acids. Per the germline V gene, CDR1 is SNHLY and CDR2 is FYNNEI. Trimming cost V 9 bases and J 6 bases, with 11 bases left between them. CDR3 residues: CARETGDEKLFF. The CDR3 coding sequence is TGTGCCAGGGAAACGGGGGATGAAAAACTGTTTTTT. Using reference TRBV2 and TRBJ1-4 for the parts outside the CDR3, the full variable domain is EPEVTQTPSHQVTQMGQEVILRCVPISNHLYFYWYRQILGQKVEFLVSFYNNEISEKSEIFDDQFSVERPDGSNFTLKIRSTKLEDSAMYFCARETGDEKLFFGSGTQLSVL.

This chain joins TRBV5-4 and TRBJ2-5, with 13 bases fitting TRBD2. CDR1 SGHNT and CDR2 YYREEE come from the germline V gene (reference sequence). The CDR3 runs 20 residues. V lost 4 bases, J lost 1 base, and 16 bases stayed unmatched. CDR3 residues: CASSPQRTSGSKAGQETQYF. CDR3 nucleotides: TGTGCCAGCAGCCCCCAAAGGACTAGCGGGAGTAAGGCGGGCCAAGAGACCCAGTACTTC.

The chain carries TRBV4-3 and TRBJ2-5; possibly TRBD1 for D (6 bases). Germline V gene data show CDR1 as LGHNA and CDR2 as YSLEER. The CDR3 sequence is 14 residues long. V lost 1 base to trimming and J lost 5 bases, with 11 bases between them. CDR3 region: CASSQVWGRETQYF. The CDR3 region has the DNA TGCGCCAGCAGCCAAGTTTGGGGGCGGGAGACCCAGTACTTC.

The chain is built from TRBV10-2 and TRBJ2-3; D perhaps matches TRBD1 (6 bases). Trimming removed 3 bases at V and 0 bases at J, with 10 bases between. The CDR3 is 15 residues long. Germline CDR1 WSHSY, CDR2 SAAADI. The CDR3 DNA sequence: TGCGCCAGCAGTGAATTTACAGGGAGCACAGATACGCAGTATTTT. It yields the protein CASSEFTGSTDTQYF.

The chain recombines TRBV28 with TRBJ2-7; D is possibly TRBD2 (6 bases). The CDR3 is 14 residues long. Germline V gene sequence: CDR1 MDHEN, CDR2 SYDVKM. V lost 3 bases and J 1 base, leaving 10 bases between the germline ends. CDR3 coding DNA: TGTGCCAGCAGTTTGTGGGGGGTGTCCTACGAGCAGTACTTC. Its translation is CASSLWGVSYEQYF. The variable domain in full, completed from reference TRBV28 and TRBJ2-7, reads DVKVTQSSRYLVKRTGEKVFLECVQDMDHENMFWYRQDPGLGLRLIYFSYDVKMKEKGDIPEGYSVSREKKERFSLILESASTNQTSMYLCASSLWGVSYEQYFGPGTRLTVT.

In regard to this clone: Other DNA sequences of this sample code for an identical CDR3. This chain links TRBV7-3 with TRBJ2-3, with 12 bases fitting TRBD2. CDR3 length: 15 amino acids. The J segment lost 6 bases and the V segment lost 4 bases, leaving 5 bases of the junction unmatched. Per germline, CDR1 SGHTA and CDR2 FQGTGA. CDR3 sequence reads: CASSSSGGAVDTQYF. For the CDR3, the DNA is TGTGCCAGCAGCTCTAGCGGGGGGGCCGTTGATACGCAGTATTTT.

The rearrangement links TRBV7-9 to TRBJ2-5; no reliable D call. The germline gives CDR1 SEHNR, CDR2 FQNEAQ (reference sequence). V lost 4 bases and J 3 bases, leaving 18 bases between the germline ends. The CDR3 is made up of 16 amino acids. For the CDR3, the DNA is TGTGCCAGCAGCTGGCCCGCAGAAAAAGTGGAAGAGACCCAGTACTTC. This encodes CASSWPAEKVEETQYF.

The chain recombines TRBV27 with TRBJ1-1, with TRBD1 matching over 9 bases. Germline CDR1 and CDR2: MNHEY and SMNVEV (reference sequence). The CDR3 extends over 14 amino acids. After removal of 5 bases from V and 11 bases from J, the junction contained 12 bases not matched to a gene. CDR3 loop: CASSAITGGPDAFF. In DNA form, the CDR3 reads TGTGCCAGCAGTGCCATTACAGGGGGCCCCGACGCTTTCTTT.

This clone was seen only a few times. DNA of the CDR3: TGCGCCAGCAGTGCGGGGGCGGGTGCCGGACAGGAGCAGTACTTC. This encodes CASSAGAGAGQEQYF. J is TRBJ2-7 and V is TRBV10-1, with D perhaps assigned TRBD1 or TRBD2 (6 bases each). CDR3 length equals 15 residues. Deletions cut 4 bases from V and 7 bases from J, with 20 bases between. Germline V gives CDR1 WNHNN, CDR2 SYGVQD (reference sequence).

This clone was seen only once. V usage is TRBV13 and J usage is TRBJ2-7; D perhaps matches TRBD2 (5 bases). CDR3 length: 13 amino acids. Trimming took off 10 bases at V and 0 bases at J, with 13 bases between the two ends. CDR1 PRHDT and CDR2 FYEKMQ come from the germline V gene (reference sequence). CDR3 DNA sequence: TGTGCCACCTCCGCCGAGGGCTCCTACGAGCAGTACTTC. Protein sequence: CATSAEGSYEQYF.

The chain is built from TRBV9 and TRBJ2-3; D ambiguous. The CDR3 runs to 18 residues. V lost 0 bases, J lost 5 bases, and 22 bases lay in between. Germline V lookup: CDR1 SGDLS, CDR2 YYNGEE. For the CDR3, the DNA is TGTGCCAGCAGCGTAGATGGCGCAACTCCGGTAGGAGTAGATACGCAGTATTTT. Translating gives CASSVDGATPVGVDTQYF.

This clone was seen just once. This sequence joins TRBV29-1 and TRBJ1-1; D not certain. Germline loops: CDR1 SQVTM, CDR2 ANQGSEA. Trimming removed 2 bases from V and 6 bases from J, with 4 bases in between. The CDR3 has 10 residues. CDR3 protein: CSVEISEAFF. For the CDR3, the DNA is TGCAGCGTTGAAATCTCTGAAGCTTTCTTT. Complete variable domain (other parts from reference TRBV29-1 and TRBJ1-1): SAVISQKPSRDICQRGTSLTIQCQVDSQVTMMFWYRQQPGQSLTLIATANQGSEATYESGFVIDKFPISRPNLTFSTLTVSNMSPEDSSIYLCSVEISEAFFGQGTRLTVV.

As to this clone: In the same sample, other DNA sequences code for this CDR3. The V call is TRBV27, the J call TRBJ2-1, with D unclear. Germline V lookup: CDR1 MNHEY, CDR2 SMNVEV (reference sequence). The CDR3 spans 13 residues. Trimming pared 3 bases from V and 6 bases from J, leaving 9 bases between. CDR3 in amino acids: CASSFPGGNEQFF. DNA for the CDR3: TGTGCCAGCAGTTTCCCCGGCGGCAATGAGCAGTTCTTC.

This clone has only one observation. This chain uses TRBV9 with TRBJ2-7, with 9 bases identical to TRBD1. Trimming at V came to 4 bases and at J to 5 bases, leaving 7 bases not matched to a gene. The CDR3 has 14 amino acids. Germline CDR1 and CDR2: SGDLS and YYNGEE. The CDR3 is CASSKGQGVDEQYF. Here the CDR3 DNA reads TGTGCCAGCAGCAAGGGACAGGGAGTCGACGAGCAGTACTTC.

This rearrangement joins TRBV4-3 to TRBJ2-7; 10 bases are a match to TRBD1. Germline CDR1 and CDR2: LGHNA and YSLEER. V was pared by 1 base and J by 6 bases, with 9 bases of the junction left unmatched. The CDR3 sequence is 16 residues long. This CDR3 is CASSQVLTGGSSEQYF. CDR3 bases: TGCGCCAGCAGCCAAGTCTTGACAGGGGGCTCTTCCGAGCAGTACTTC.

The chain uses TRBV2 and TRBJ1-6; the match to TRBD1 covers 7 bases. Trimming removed 3 bases from V and 7 bases from J; junction bases left unmatched: 9. CDR1 is SNHLY and CDR2 is FYNNEI in the germline V gene. The CDR3 length is 16 residues. The CDR3 sequence is CASSEGQIFLNSPLHF. The CDR3 DNA sequence: TGTGCCAGCAGTGAGGGACAGATCTTTTTGAATTCACCCCTCCACTTT.

V is TRBV19 and J is TRBJ1-1, with 9 nucleotides matching TRBD1. Germline loops: CDR1 LNHDA, CDR2 SQIVND (reference sequence). The CDR3 loop spans 13 amino acids. V dropped 4 bases and J dropped 12; count of bases not matched to a gene: 9. The CDR3 region has the DNA TGTGCCAGTAGTAGCCCGGGACAGGGTATCACTTTCTTT. Amino acid sequence: CASSSPGQGITFF.

J is TRBJ2-7 and V is TRBV27, with a tentative D call TRBD1 (5 bases). V lost 6 bases and J 0 bases, leaving 12 bases between the germline ends. This CDR3 has 14 residues. The germline V gene has CDR1 MNHEY and CDR2 SMNVEV (reference sequence). CDR3 DNA sequence: TGTGCCAGCAGCCCTGTGGACATCTCCTACGAGCAGTACTTC. It specifies CASSPVDISYEQYF.

About this clone: Within the sample, other DNA sequences also encode this same CDR3. This chain links TRBV5-6 with TRBJ2-7; D is ambiguous. CDR1 is SGHDT and CDR2 is YYEEEE in the germline V gene. This CDR3 spans 13 amino acids. The V gene lost 4 bases and the J gene lost 0 bases, with 8 bases spanning the gap. The CDR3 nucleotides read TGTGCCAGCAGCCTGGACCTCTCCTACGAGCAGTACTTC. Protein: CASSLDLSYEQYF.

V gene TRBV7-2 combines with J gene TRBJ2-5; no reliable D call. The CDR3 has 12 residues. Trimming left V 1 base short and J 11 bases short, with 11 bases between. Germline V lookup: CDR1 SGHTA, CDR2 FQGNSA. CDR3 DNA sequence: TGTGCCAGCAGCTTAGGGCTAGATGGGCAGTACTTC. This sequence encodes CASSLGLDGQYF.

The V gene is TRBV7-2, the J gene TRBJ2-2, with 10 bases lining up with TRBD1. Germline V gene sequence: CDR1 SGHTA, CDR2 FQGNSA. The junction had 4 bases not matched to a gene; V was cut back by 1 base and J by 5 bases. The CDR3 runs 16 residues. The CDR3 region is CASSLVRTGGTGELFF. CDR3 nucleotide sequence: TGTGCCAGCAGCTTAGTGAGGACAGGGGGGACCGGGGAGCTGTTTTTT. The full variable domain, rest sourced from reference TRBV7-2 and TRBJ2-2, is GAGVSQSPSNKVTEKGKDVELRCDPISGHTALYWYRQSLGQGLEFLIYFQGNSAPDKSGLPSDRFSAERTGGSVSTLTIQRTQQEDSAVYLCASSLVRTGGTGELFFGEGSRLTVL.

The rearrangement joins TRBV28 to TRBJ2-7; TRBD1 matches at 7 bases. In germline, CDR1 is MDHEN, CDR2 SYDVKM. Trimming cost V 7 bases and J 1 base; bases outside gene matches: 10. This CDR3 spans 15 amino acids. The CDR3 DNA sequence: TGTGCCAGCAATTCAAACAGGGGAAGATCCTACGAGCAGTACTTC. Its protein product is CASNSNRGRSYEQYF.

In the case of this clone: Other nucleotide sequences in the sample specify the same CDR3. As DNA, the CDR3 is TGCGCCAGCAGCTTGGTACTATACAATGAGCAGTTCTTC. This codes for CASSLVLYNEQFF. This rearrangement joins TRBV5-1 to TRBJ2-1; D gene ambiguous. Per germline, CDR1 SGHRS and CDR2 YFSETQ. The V gene lost 0 bases and the J gene lost 4 bases, with 5 bases spanning the gap. This CDR3 contains 13 residues.

This chain joins TRBV27 and TRBJ1-5; D uncertain. Trimming took off 4 bases at V and 6 bases at J, with 16 bases between the two ends. The CDR3 runs 15 residues. Germline assignment: CDR1 MNHEY and CDR2 SMNVEV (reference sequence). CDR3 in amino acids: CASSSEGPRFQPQHF. As DNA, the CDR3 is TGTGCCAGCAGTTCAGAAGGGCCACGATTTCAGCCCCAGCATTTT.

The J gene is TRBJ2-2, the V gene TRBV7-9; 9 nucleotides agree with TRBD1. CDR1 is SEHNR, CDR2 FQNEAQ, per germline (reference sequence). This CDR3 has 19 residues. Unmatched junction bases numbered 14, after V lost 4 bases and J lost 2 bases. CDR3 sequence reads: CASSSIRDRAVDNTGELFF. The CDR3 bases are TGTGCCAGCAGCTCTATCCGGGACAGGGCGGTAGATAACACCGGGGAGCTGTTTTTT.

This clone was seen a single time. This chain joins TRBV5-4 and TRBJ1-1, with TRBD1 as a possible D gene (6 bases). CDR3 size: 14 residues. V lost 0 bases, J lost 7 bases, and 13 bases lay in between. From germline, CDR1 is SGHNT and CDR2 YYREEE (reference sequence). The CDR3 region is CASSLVGGGLEAFF. The CDR3 nucleotides read TGTGCCAGCAGCTTGGTGGGCGGGGGCCTTGAAGCTTTCTTT.